One and the same sample provided the 19 T cell receptor beta chains below, sequenced in a study of control samples from healthy donors and cancer patients. The method was immunoSEQ multiplex PCR; TCRdb's version includes in-frame clones alone and lacks a portion of them. The sample contains around 64,000 clones, 89% of which appear only once. Sequencing was done on a sample of PBMCs. These receptors all stem from a man between 60 and 75 years old with colorectal cancer.

The rearrangement joins TRBV7-2 to TRBJ2-1; 7 positions match TRBD2. The trim removed 5 bases at V and 4 bases at J, leaving 8 bases unmatched. Germline-derived CDR1 and CDR2 are SGHTA and FQGNSA. The CDR3 covers 15 residues. This CDR3 is CASSPPRGLYNEQFF. The CDR3 nucleotides read TGTGCCAGCAGCCCCCCGCGGGGGTTATACAATGAGCAGTTCTTC.

The rearrangement joins TRBV4-1 to TRBJ1-6; no reliable D call. This CDR3 spans 15 amino acids. The V end lost 4 bases, the J end lost 6 bases, and 13 bases lay between the germline ends. Germline assignment: CDR1 MGHRA and CDR2 YSYEKL. The CDR3 region is CASSPPQHGNSPLHF. Written as DNA, the CDR3 is TGCGCCAGCAGCCCCCCCCAGCACGGTAATTCACCCCTCCACTTT.

The chain uses TRBV19 and TRBJ2-3, with 9 bases identical to TRBD2. The germline CDR1 and CDR2 sequences are LNHDA and SQIVND (reference sequence). V gave up 3 bases and J gave up 3 bases; unmatched junction bases: 10. The CDR3 covers 17 residues. This CDR3 reads CASSIWLRRGGTDTQYF. The CDR3 region has the DNA TGTGCCAGTAGTATTTGGCTCCGGCGGGGGGGTACAGATACGCAGTATTTT.

This clone has a handful of counts. CDR3 sequence reads: CASSLVSGTSGKEQFF. As DNA, the CDR3 is TGTGCCAGCAGCTTAGTGTCGGGGACTAGCGGTAAAGAGCAGTTCTTC. This chain uses TRBV7-2 with TRBJ2-1, with TRBD2 matching 11 bases. The length of the CDR3 is 16 residues. V trimming: 1 base; J trimming: 10 bases; junction bases outside the gene matches: 9. The germline V gene has CDR1 SGHTA and CDR2 FQGNSA.

This chain connects TRBV10-2 to TRBJ1-6; the D gene is possibly TRBD1 (5 bases). Germline loops: CDR1 WSHSY, CDR2 SAAADI. The CDR3 is made up of 16 amino acids. Trimming removed 6 bases from V and 0 bases from J, with 12 bases in between. As DNA, the CDR3 is TGCGCCAGCAGAGTATCAGGGAGCTCCTATAATTCACCCCTCCACTTT. It is translated as CASRVSGSSYNSPLHF.

The CDR3 nucleotides read TGTGCCAGCAGCTTACCTCTCTCAAGACTGGAAGATACGCAGTATTTT. Amino acid sequence: CASSLPLSRLEDTQYF. The gene calls are TRBV5-4 and TRBJ2-3; no reliable D call. This CDR3 is 16 amino acids long. Trimming took 2 bases from V and 5 from J, leaving 18 bases between them. CDR1 is SGHNT and CDR2 is YYREEE in the germline V gene (reference sequence).

The chain joins TRBV11-3 to TRBJ2-4, with D tentatively TRBD2 (6 bases). Trimming pared 6 bases from V and 4 bases from J, leaving 13 bases between. The CDR3 spans 14 residues. Germline-derived CDR1 and CDR2 are SGHNT and YENEEA. The CDR3 nucleotides are TGTGCCAGCAGTCTCCGGGACTTGAAAAACATTCAGTACTTC. As protein: CASSLRDLKNIQYF.

This clone was counted once. The J gene is TRBJ2-3, the V gene TRBV6-5; tentative D call: TRBD2 (6 bases). Germline CDR1 and CDR2: MNHEY and SVGAGI. The CDR3 loop spans 15 amino acids. V was trimmed by 2 bases and J by 0 bases, leaving 9 bases between them. Written as DNA, the CDR3 is TGTGCCAGCAGTTACGGGCTAGCGAGCACAGATACGCAGTATTTT. Translated, it gives CASSYGLASTDTQYF.

V usage is TRBV6-2 or TRBV6-3 and J usage is TRBJ2-3, with D hard to call. This CDR3 is built from 13 residues. The V gene lost 5 bases and the J gene lost 1 base, with 7 bases spanning the gap. CDR1 MNHEY and CDR2 SVGEGT come from the germline V gene. CDR3 sequence (DNA): TGTGCCAGCAGTGCTTGGGGCACAGATACGCAGTATTTT. This codes for CASSAWGTDTQYF.

V is TRBV5-1 and J is TRBJ2-4; no definite D call. Germline assignment: CDR1 SGHRS and CDR2 YFSETQ. The CDR3 loop spans 16 amino acids. The V and J ends lost 4 bases and 1 base respectively, with 15 bases between them. In DNA form, the CDR3 reads TGCGCCAGCAGCGACGAGTCTCTCAGGGCCAAAAACATTCAGTACTTC. Its protein product is CASSDESLRAKNIQYF.

The J gene is TRBJ2-1, the V gene TRBV5-5; 8 bases match TRBD2. The CDR3 is made up of 15 amino acids. CDR1 and CDR2 (germline): SGHKS, YYEKEE (reference sequence). Unmatched junction bases numbered 8, after V lost 1 base and J lost 8 bases. The CDR3 region has the DNA TGTGCCAGCAGCTTGCGCGGCGGGGGGTTCTATGAGCAGTTCTTC. This sequence encodes CASSLRGGGFYEQFF.

This rearrangement joins TRBV5-1 to TRBJ2-4, with TRBD1 identical over 9 bases. The germline V gene has CDR1 SGHRS and CDR2 YFSETQ. This CDR3 spans 15 amino acids. V gave up 1 base and J gave up 8 bases; unmatched junction bases: 7. Here the CDR3 DNA reads TGCGCCAGCAGCTTGTCGGGACAGGGTAAAGACATTCAGTACTTC. Residues: CASSLSGQGKDIQYF.

V and J are TRBV6-1 and TRBJ2-7; tentatively, D is TRBD1 (5 bases). CDR1 and CDR2 from the germline V gene are MNHNS and SASEGT. The CDR3 is made up of 15 amino acids. V was clipped by 1 base and J by 3 bases, with 13 bases between them. CDR3 sequence reads: CASSEGGSRIYEQYF. The CDR3, as DNA: TGTGCCAGCAGTGAAGGGGGCAGTCGGATCTACGAGCAGTACTTC.

V and J are TRBV5-1 and TRBJ2-1; 9 bases align to TRBD1. Germline V gene lookup returns CDR1 SGHRS and CDR2 YFSETQ. CDR3 length: 14 residues. V lost 3 bases, J lost 7 bases, and 5 bases stayed unmatched. In nucleotides, the CDR3 is TGCGCCAGCAGCTCCGGGACAGGGAGGAATGAGCAGTTCTTC. This sequence encodes CASSSGTGRNEQFF.

The chain couples TRBV3-1 (or the pseudogene TRBV3-2) to TRBJ1-2; no firm D call. Germline CDR1 is LGHDT and CDR2 is YNNKEL (reference sequence). V lost 5 bases, J lost 2 bases, and 9 bases lay in between. The CDR3 has 13 amino acids. Here the CDR3 DNA reads TGTGCCAGCAGCTCGTGGCTGAACTATGGCTACACCTTC. The encoded protein is CASSSWLNYGYTF.

The gene calls are TRBV2 and TRBJ2-5; maybe TRBD2 (6 bases). The CDR3 loop spans 11 amino acids. Germline-derived CDR1 and CDR2 are SNHLY and FYNNEI. Trimming stripped 9 bases from V and 5 bases from J, with 10 bases between. The CDR3 DNA reads as TGTGCCAGACTAGGGAGGGAGACCCAGTACTTC. Translated: CARLGRETQYF.

The chain joins TRBV2 to TRBJ1-2; D gene ambiguous. The germline V gene encodes CDR1 SNHLY and CDR2 FYNNEI. V lost 8 bases, J lost 0 bases, and 13 bases lay in between. The CDR3 is 14 amino acids. CDR3: CASGERHSNYGYTF. CDR3 nucleotide sequence: TGTGCCAGCGGAGAACGACATTCTAACTATGGCTACACCTTC.

The V call is TRBV2, the J call TRBJ1-6, with D hard to call. The CDR3 contains 15 residues. CDR1 is SNHLY, CDR2 FYNNEI, per germline. Deletions cut 3 bases from V and 7 bases from J, with 13 bases between. The chain's CDR3 is CASSESYGINSPLHF. The DNA of the CDR3 is TGTGCCAGCAGTGAGTCGTACGGGATAAATTCACCCCTCCACTTT.

The chain carries TRBV9 and TRBJ1-1, with D uncertain. CDR1 is SGDLS and CDR2 is YYNGEE in the germline V gene. V was pared by 0 bases and J by 1 base, with 7 bases between. The CDR3 extends over 14 amino acids. CDR3 in amino acids: CASSVGPENTEAFF. CDR3 DNA: TGTGCCAGCAGCGTAGGTCCGGAGAACACTGAAGCTTTCTTT. Supplemented by reference TRBV9 and TRBJ1-1, the full variable domain reads DSGVTQTPKHLITATGQRVTLRCSPRSGDLSVYWYQQSLDQGLQFLIQYYNGEERAKGNILERFSAQQFPDLHSELNLSSLELGDSALYFCASSVGPENTEAFFGQGTRLTVV.